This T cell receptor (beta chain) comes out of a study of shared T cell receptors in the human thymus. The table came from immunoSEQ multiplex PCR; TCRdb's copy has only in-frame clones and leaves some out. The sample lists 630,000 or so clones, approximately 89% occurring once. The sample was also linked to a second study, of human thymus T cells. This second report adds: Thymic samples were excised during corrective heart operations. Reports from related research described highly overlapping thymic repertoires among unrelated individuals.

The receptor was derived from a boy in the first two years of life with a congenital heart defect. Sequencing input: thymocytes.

The CDR3 spells CASSYSGDRTYNEQFF. CDR3 sequence (DNA): TGCGCCAGCAGCTACAGCGGGGACAGGACCTACAATGAGCAGTTCTTC. The gene calls are TRBV5-1 and TRBJ2-1; D perhaps matches TRBD1 (8 bases). Germline CDR1 and CDR2: SGHRS and YFSETQ. Trimming removed 3 bases at V and 2 bases at J, with 15 bases between. The CDR3 totals 16 residues.